A single sample is the source of the 23 T cell receptor beta chains below, sequenced in a study of neoadjuvant anti-PD-1 for oral cavity cancer. The repertoire was sequenced with immunoSEQ multiplex PCR; TCRdb's copy has only in-frame clones and lacks some. The sample records about 72,000 clones, 65% to 85% being singletons. Sequencing used PBMCs, obtained before nivolumab (anti-PD-1) treatment. Every receptor here comes from a person between 40 and 80 years old with oral cavity squamous cell carcinoma.

J is TRBJ1-2 and V is TRBV6-6; TRBD1 agrees at 10 bases. V lost 2 bases and J lost 6; bases outside the gene matches: 9. The CDR3 extends over 16 amino acids. Germline CDR1 and CDR2: MNHNY and SVGAGI (reference sequence). CDR3 in amino acids: CASSYAGTGADDGYTF. DNA of the CDR3: TGTGCCAGCAGTTACGCCGGGACAGGGGCGGATGATGGCTACACCTTC.

Only one count was recorded for this clone. The chain combines TRBV14 with TRBJ2-7, with D maybe TRBD2 (5 bases). The CDR3 totals 15 residues. Germline V gene sequence: CDR1 SGHDN, CDR2 FVKESK. Trimming cost V 3 bases and J 2 bases, with 14 bases left between them. The chain's CDR3 is CASSQFRVGAYEQYF. CDR3 DNA: TGTGCCAGCAGCCAGTTCCGGGTGGGAGCCTACGAGCAGTACTTC. Looking up the rest from reference TRBV14 and TRBJ2-7 gives the full variable domain: EAGVTQFPSHSVIEKGQTVTLRCDPISGHDNLYWYRRVMGKEIKFLLHFVKESKQDESGMPNNRFLAERTGGTYSTLKVQPAELEDSGVYFCASSQFRVGAYEQYFGPGTRLTVT.

This chain links TRBV15 with TRBJ2-7, with 10 nucleotides matching TRBD2. Germline V gene data show CDR1 as LNHNV and CDR2 as YYDKDF (reference sequence). Losses at the gene ends were 2 bases for V and 1 base for J; bases not matched to a gene: 5. The CDR3 totals 16 residues. CDR3 residues: CATSRTSGVTSYEQYF. The CDR3 nucleotides read TGTGCCACCAGCAGAACTAGCGGGGTTACGTCCTACGAGCAGTACTTC.

The chain joins TRBV5-8 to TRBJ1-1; 8 bases match TRBD1. This CDR3 region has 15 residues. The germline V gene encodes CDR1 SGHTS and CDR2 YDEGEE. The ends lost 4 bases at V and 5 bases at J; junction bases unmatched: 10. Written as DNA, the CDR3 is TGTGCCAGCAGCAGACAGCAGGGGGCGCAGACTGAAGCTTTCTTT. Amino acid sequence: CASSRQQGAQTEAFF.

The chain employs TRBV13 and TRBJ2-3; D is ambiguous. Germline CDR1 PRHDT, CDR2 FYEKMQ (reference sequence). This CDR3 contains 16 residues. With 4 bases removed from V and 0 bases from J, the gap between germline ends came to 14 bases. CDR3 loop: CASSSENITSTDTQYF. The CDR3, as DNA: TGTGCCAGCAGCTCCGAGAATATTACTAGCACAGATACGCAGTATTTT.

CDR3 residues: CASSFQDRGTEAFF. In DNA form, the CDR3 reads TGTGCCAGCAGTTTCCAGGACAGGGGCACTGAAGCTTTCTTT. The rearrangement joins TRBV6-5 to TRBJ1-1; TRBD1 aligns across 9 bases. The CDR3 contains 14 residues. In germline, CDR1 is MNHEY, CDR2 SVGAGI. Germline trimming cut 4 bases from V and 4 bases from J; bases unmatched to any gene: 4.

This chain links TRBV16 with TRBJ1-2; possible D gene TRBD1, 6 bases. From germline, CDR1 is KGHSY and CDR2 FQNENV. The V and J ends lost 3 bases and 8 bases respectively, with 19 bases between them. CDR3 length: 15 amino acids. CDR3 loop: CASSQFGGRRIGYTF. DNA of the CDR3: TGTGCCAGCAGCCAGTTTGGGGGCCGGCGGATCGGCTACACCTTC. The whole variable domain, remainder taken from reference TRBV16 and TRBJ1-2, is GEEVAQTPKHLVRGEGQKAKLYCAPIKGHSYVFWYQQVLKNEFKFLISFQNENVFDETGMPKERFSAKCLPNSPCSLEIQATKLEDSAVYFCASSQFGGRRIGYTFGSGTRLTVV.

The CDR3 bases are TGTGCCACCCACCGGGCCCCCAATGAGCAGTTCTTC. It translates to CATHRAPNEQFF. The chain carries TRBV2 and TRBJ2-1; D unclear. The CDR3 covers 12 residues. CDR1 is SNHLY, CDR2 FYNNEI, per germline. V was trimmed by 10 bases and J by 6 bases, leaving 13 bases between them.

The chain recombines TRBV7-2 with TRBJ1-6; D remains unclear. CDR1 is SGHTA, CDR2 FQGNSA, per germline. The CDR3 sequence is 16 residues long. V lost 7 bases and J lost 8, with 21 bases in between. In DNA, the CDR3 is TGTGCCAGCACCCCACTTGTAACAGCGACCTATTCACCCCTCCACTTT. It codes for CASTPLVTATYSPLHF.

The genes are TRBV4-2 and TRBJ1-3; D is undetermined. Germline lookup yields CDR1 LGHNA and CDR2 YNFKEQ. Trimming removed 3 bases from V and 0 bases from J, with 9 bases in between. The CDR3 is 15 amino acids. DNA for the CDR3: TGTGCCAGCAGCCACGACCCTTCCTCTGGAAACACCATATATTTT. Its protein is CASSHDPSSGNTIYF.

The genes are TRBV19 and TRBJ1-1; perhaps TRBD1 as D (5 bases). The CDR3 extends over 15 amino acids. V was cut by 1 base and J by 3 bases, with 12 bases left in between. Per germline, CDR1 LNHDA and CDR2 SQIVND (reference sequence). Written as DNA, the CDR3 is TGTGCCAGTAGTATAGGGGGCTACCCGTACACTGAAGCTTTCTTT. Residues: CASSIGGYPYTEAFF.

This chain uses TRBV7-8 with TRBJ2-2; D gene ambiguous. Trimming pared 1 base from V and 0 bases from J, leaving 6 bases between. Germline V gene data show CDR1 as SGHVS and CDR2 as FQNEAQ. The CDR3 loop spans 15 amino acids. CDR3 DNA: TGTGCCAGCAGCTTAGACAGCCCGAACACCGGGGAGCTGTTTTTT. As protein: CASSLDSPNTGELFF.

A few counts support this clone. This sequence joins TRBV19 and TRBJ2-3; a weak D match, TRBD2 (6 bases). The CDR3 contains 16 residues. The germline CDR1 and CDR2 sequences are LNHDA and SQIVND (reference sequence). Trimming shortened V by 4 bases and J by 0 bases, and 14 bases separated the two germline ends. The DNA of the CDR3 is TGTGCCAGTAGTAACCCGCTAGCGCCTAGCACAGATACGCAGTATTTT. Translating gives CASSNPLAPSTDTQYF.

The sample holds a few counts of this clone. The chain combines TRBV15 with TRBJ2-2, with D perhaps TRBD1 (6 bases). Per germline, CDR1 LNHNV and CDR2 YYDKDF (reference sequence). V lost 3 bases to trimming and J lost 2 bases, with 7 bases between them. The CDR3 sequence is 14 residues long. The CDR3 spells CATSRGHNTGELFF. The DNA of the CDR3 is TGTGCCACCAGCAGGGGACACAACACCGGGGAGCTGTTTTTT.

About this clone itself: This specimen includes other DNA sequences encoding the same CDR3. The chain has TRBV29-1 and TRBJ2-1, with D tentatively TRBD2 (5 bases). Germline lookup yields CDR1 SQVTM and CDR2 ANQGSEA. With 4 bases removed from V and 3 bases from J, the gap between germline ends came to 13 bases. The CDR3 covers 14 residues. The CDR3: CSVGRLASYNEQFF. CDR3 nucleotide sequence: TGCAGCGTTGGAAGGCTAGCTAGCTACAATGAGCAGTTCTTC.

The chain joins TRBV28 to TRBJ2-7; tentative D call: TRBD2 (6 bases). The CDR3 totals 16 residues. The germline gives CDR1 MDHEN, CDR2 SYDVKM. V lost 6 bases and J lost 0, with 18 bases in between. The CDR3 DNA sequence: TGTGCCAGCAGGGGGATGTGGGGGGTACGCTCCTACGAGCAGTACTTC. Its protein product is CASRGMWGVRSYEQYF.

The CDR3 sequence: CASSKLDSSSYNSPLHF. CDR3 nucleotide sequence: TGTGCCAGCAGCAAACTGGACAGTAGCTCCTATAATTCACCCCTCCACTTT. The V gene is TRBV21-1, the J gene TRBJ1-6; TRBD1, the table's D call, lacks a check against the DNA. TRBV21-1 has pseudogene status. This CDR3 has 17 amino acids.

The chain is built from TRBV2 and TRBJ1-4; D is ambiguous. CDR1 and CDR2 (germline): SNHLY, FYNNEI. The CDR3 sequence is 14 residues long. The germline V and J ends were trimmed by 2 bases and 8 bases, with 12 bases remaining between them. The CDR3 protein is CASSENGRVEKLFF. CDR3 coding DNA: TGTGCCAGCAGTGAAAACGGACGGGTCGAAAAACTGTTTTTT. Full variable domain (missing parts from reference TRBV2 and TRBJ1-4): EPEVTQTPSHQVTQMGQEVILRCVPISNHLYFYWYRQILGQKVEFLVSFYNNEISEKSEIFDDQFSVERPDGSNFTLKIRSTKLEDSAMYFCASSENGRVEKLFFGSGTQLSVL.

This clone appeared a few times. The V and J genes are TRBV6-5 and TRBJ2-2; maybe TRBD2 (5 bases). Trimming removed 0 bases from V and 3 bases from J, with 8 bases in between. The CDR3 consists of 15 residues. Germline CDR1 reads MNHEY; CDR2 reads SVGAGI. Here the CDR3 DNA reads TGTGCCAGCAGTTACTCGAGGGCGGACACCGGGGAGCTGTTTTTT. Protein: CASSYSRADTGELFF.

The V and J genes are TRBV29-1 and TRBJ2-7; D call uncertain. This CDR3 comprises 12 residues. The germline V gene has CDR1 SQVTM and CDR2 ANQGSEA. The germline V and J ends were trimmed by 8 bases and 0 bases, with 11 bases remaining between them. CDR3 nucleotides: TGCAGCATATCGGTGGACTCCTACGAGCAGTACTTC. Translation: CSISVDSYEQYF.

J is TRBJ1-1 and V is TRBV19; a possible D gene is TRBD1 (5 bases). CDR3 length equals 15 residues. The germline V gene encodes CDR1 LNHDA and CDR2 SQIVND (reference sequence). The germline V and J ends were trimmed by 2 bases and 6 bases, with 16 bases remaining between them. CDR3 region: CASSITPYGGAEAFF. CDR3 DNA sequence: TGTGCCAGTAGTATAACCCCCTACGGGGGAGCTGAAGCTTTCTTT. The full variable domain, in which reference TRBV19 and TRBJ1-1 provide the parts outside the CDR3, is DGGITQSPKYLFRKEGQNVTLSCEQNLNHDAMYWYRQDPGQGLRLIYYSQIVNDFQKGDIAEGYSVSREKKESFPLTVTSAQKNPTAFYLCASSITPYGGAEAFFGQGTRLTVV.

The rearrangement joins TRBV20-1 to TRBJ1-2; 10 bases are shared with TRBD1. This CDR3 is built from 11 residues. CDR1 and CDR2 from the germline V gene are DFQATT and SNEGSKA (reference sequence). The V and J ends lost 5 bases and 8 bases, in that order; junction bases with no gene match: 2. The chain's CDR3 is CSASTGGGYTF. The CDR3 DNA reads as TGCAGTGCTTCGACAGGGGGCGGCTACACCTTC.

This rearrangement joins TRBV19 to TRBJ2-2; 7 bases are a match to TRBD1. This CDR3 has 21 amino acids. The trim removed 6 bases at V and 3 bases at J, leaving 25 bases unmatched. The germline V gene has CDR1 LNHDA and CDR2 SQIVND (reference sequence). The CDR3 loop reads CASSPVTSALSGQSYTGELFF. The CDR3 DNA is TGTGCCAGTAGCCCTGTAACTTCCGCCCTGTCGGGACAGTCTTACACCGGGGAGCTGTTTTTT.